This T cell receptor beta chain is drawn from a study of PD-1 blockade in classical Hodgkin lymphoma. J gave up 4 bases and V 0 bases, and 13 bases lay outside the gene matches. The CDR3 is 19 amino acids. The germline V gene encodes CDR1 SGHNT and CDR2 YENEEA. Sequencing was performed with immunoSEQ multiplex PCR; in TCRdb, only in-frame clones are kept and a portion is missing. Of fewer than 90,000 clones listed, about 93% are singletons. The time point denotes: newly diagnosed, previously untreated cHL patient sample. The sequence was collected from a human donor with classical Hodgkin lymphoma. Material: peripheral blood mononuclear cells (PBMCs). The rearrangement uses TRBV11-3 and TRBJ2-2, with 8 nucleotides matching TRBD2. The CDR3 DNA is TGTGCCAGCAGCTTAGACATGGCGGGACTAGTCGTGGGCACCGGGGAGCTGTTTTTT. Protein product: CASSLDMAGLVVGTGELFF.